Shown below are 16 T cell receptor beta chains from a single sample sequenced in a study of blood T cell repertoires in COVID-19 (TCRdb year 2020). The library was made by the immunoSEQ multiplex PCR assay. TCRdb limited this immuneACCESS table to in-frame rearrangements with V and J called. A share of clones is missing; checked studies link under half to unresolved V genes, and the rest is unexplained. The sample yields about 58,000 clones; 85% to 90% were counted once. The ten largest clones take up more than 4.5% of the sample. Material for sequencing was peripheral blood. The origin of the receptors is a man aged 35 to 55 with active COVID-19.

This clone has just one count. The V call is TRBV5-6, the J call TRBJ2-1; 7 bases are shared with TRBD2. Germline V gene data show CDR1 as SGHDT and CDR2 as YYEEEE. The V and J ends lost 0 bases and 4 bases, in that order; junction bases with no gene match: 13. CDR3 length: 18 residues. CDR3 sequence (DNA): TGTGCCAGCAGCTTGGCCCTAGCGGAGCTCTCGGGGTACAATGAGCAGTTCTTC. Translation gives CASSLALAELSGYNEQFF.

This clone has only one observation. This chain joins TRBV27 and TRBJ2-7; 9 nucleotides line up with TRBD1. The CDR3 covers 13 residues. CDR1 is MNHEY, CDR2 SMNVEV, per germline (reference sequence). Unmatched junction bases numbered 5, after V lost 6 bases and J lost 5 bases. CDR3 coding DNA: TGTGCCAGCAGCCAGGGACAGGGTGACGAGCAGTACTTC. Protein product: CASSQGQGDEQYF.

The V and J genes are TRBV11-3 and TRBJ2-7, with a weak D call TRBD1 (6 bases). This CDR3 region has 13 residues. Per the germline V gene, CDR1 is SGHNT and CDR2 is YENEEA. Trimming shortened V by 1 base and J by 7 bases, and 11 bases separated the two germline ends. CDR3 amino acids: CASSLGARGEQYF. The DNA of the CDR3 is TGTGCCAGCAGCTTAGGAGCCAGGGGAGAGCAGTACTTC.

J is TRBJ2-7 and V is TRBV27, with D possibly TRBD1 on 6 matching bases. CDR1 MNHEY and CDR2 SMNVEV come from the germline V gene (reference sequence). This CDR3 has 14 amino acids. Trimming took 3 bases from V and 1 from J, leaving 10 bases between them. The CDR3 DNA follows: TGTGCCAGCAGTTTTCGGCAGGGGTCCTACGAGCAGTACTTC. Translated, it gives CASSFRQGSYEQYF.

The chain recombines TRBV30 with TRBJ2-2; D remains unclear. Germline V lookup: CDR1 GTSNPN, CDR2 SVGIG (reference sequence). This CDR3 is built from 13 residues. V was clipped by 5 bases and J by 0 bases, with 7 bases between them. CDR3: CAWDGTNTGELFF. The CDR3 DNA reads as TGTGCCTGGGACGGTACGAACACCGGGGAGCTGTTTTTT. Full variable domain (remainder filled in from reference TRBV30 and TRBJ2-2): SQTIHQWPATLVQPVGSPLSLECTVEGTSNPNLYWYRQAAGRGLQLLFYSVGIGQISSEVPQNLSASRPQDRQFILSSKKLLLSDSGFYLCAWDGTNTGELFFGEGSRLTVL.

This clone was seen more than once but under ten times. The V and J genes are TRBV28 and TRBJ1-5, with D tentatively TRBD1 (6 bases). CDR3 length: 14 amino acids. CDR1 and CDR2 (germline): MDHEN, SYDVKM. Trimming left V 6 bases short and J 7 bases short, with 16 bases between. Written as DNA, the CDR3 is TGTGCCAGCAGGACGCAGGGGATCTACCAGCCCCAGCATTTT. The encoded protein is CASRTQGIYQPQHF.

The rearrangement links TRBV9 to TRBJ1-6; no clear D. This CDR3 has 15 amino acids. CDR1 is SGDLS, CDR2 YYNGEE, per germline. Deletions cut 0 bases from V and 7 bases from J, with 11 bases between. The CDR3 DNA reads TGTGCCAGCAGCGTAGACCCGGGAGGGAATTCACCCCTCCACTTT. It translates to CASSVDPGGNSPLHF.

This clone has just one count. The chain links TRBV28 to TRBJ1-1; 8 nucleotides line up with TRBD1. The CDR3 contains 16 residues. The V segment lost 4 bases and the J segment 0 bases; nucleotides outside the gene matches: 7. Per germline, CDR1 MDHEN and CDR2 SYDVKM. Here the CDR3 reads CASSSLPGGMNTEAFF. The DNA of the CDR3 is TGTGCCAGCAGTTCACTGCCAGGGGGCATGAACACTGAAGCTTTCTTT.

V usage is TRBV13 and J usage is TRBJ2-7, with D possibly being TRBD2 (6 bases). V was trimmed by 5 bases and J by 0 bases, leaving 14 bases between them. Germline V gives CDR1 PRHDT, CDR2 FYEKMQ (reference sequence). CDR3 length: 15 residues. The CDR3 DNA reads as TGTGCCAGCAGCCCGGCGACGGGACTCTCCTACGAGCAGTACTTC. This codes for CASSPATGLSYEQYF. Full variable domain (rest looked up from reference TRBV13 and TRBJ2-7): AAGVIQSPRHLIKEKRETATLKCYPIPRHDTVYWYQQGPGQDPQFLISFYEKMQSDKGSIPDRFSAQQFSDYHSELNMSSLELGDSALYFCASSPATGLSYEQYFGPGTRLTVT.

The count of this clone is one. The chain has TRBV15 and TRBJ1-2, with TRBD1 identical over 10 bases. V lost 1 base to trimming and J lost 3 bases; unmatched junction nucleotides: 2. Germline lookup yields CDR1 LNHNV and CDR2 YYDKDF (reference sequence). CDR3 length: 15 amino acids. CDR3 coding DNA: TGTGCCACCAGCAGAGCCGGGACAGGGGACTATGGCTACACCTTC. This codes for CATSRAGTGDYGYTF.

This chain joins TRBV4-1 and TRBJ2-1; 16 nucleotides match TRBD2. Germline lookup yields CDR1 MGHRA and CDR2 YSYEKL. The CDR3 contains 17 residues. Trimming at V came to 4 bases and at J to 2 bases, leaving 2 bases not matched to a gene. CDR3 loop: CASSLGTSGRAYNEQFF. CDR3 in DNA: TGCGCCAGCAGCCTCGGGACTAGCGGGAGGGCCTACAATGAGCAGTTCTTC.

The CDR3 protein is CASSRDRGVDGYTF. CDR3 DNA sequence: TGTGCCAGCAGCAGGGACAGGGGCGTCGATGGCTACACCTTC. The chain employs TRBV6-5 and TRBJ1-2, with TRBD1 matching 10 bases. The germline CDR1 and CDR2 sequences are MNHEY and SVGAGI. The CDR3 sequence is 14 residues long. J was trimmed by 6 bases and V by 6 bases; bases with no gene match: 7.

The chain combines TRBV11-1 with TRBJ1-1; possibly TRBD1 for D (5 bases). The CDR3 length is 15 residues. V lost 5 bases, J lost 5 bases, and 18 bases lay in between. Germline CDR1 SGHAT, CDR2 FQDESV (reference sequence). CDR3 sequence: CASSTEMGGVTEAFF. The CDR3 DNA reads TGTGCCAGCAGCACCGAGATGGGGGGAGTGACTGAAGCTTTCTTT.

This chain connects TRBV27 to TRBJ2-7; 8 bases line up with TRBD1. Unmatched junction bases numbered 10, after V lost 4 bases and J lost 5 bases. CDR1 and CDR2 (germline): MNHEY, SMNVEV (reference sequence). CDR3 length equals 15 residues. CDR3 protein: CASSSRDRRLDEQYF. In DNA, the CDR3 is TGTGCCAGCAGTTCGCGGGACAGGCGGTTGGACGAGCAGTACTTC.

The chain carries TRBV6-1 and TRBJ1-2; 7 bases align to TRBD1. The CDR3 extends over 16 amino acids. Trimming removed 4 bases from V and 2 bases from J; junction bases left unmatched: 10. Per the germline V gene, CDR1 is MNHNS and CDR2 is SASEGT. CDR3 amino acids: CASSGFPTGPNYGYTF. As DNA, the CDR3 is TGTGCCAGCAGTGGATTCCCGACAGGGCCCAACTATGGCTACACCTTC.

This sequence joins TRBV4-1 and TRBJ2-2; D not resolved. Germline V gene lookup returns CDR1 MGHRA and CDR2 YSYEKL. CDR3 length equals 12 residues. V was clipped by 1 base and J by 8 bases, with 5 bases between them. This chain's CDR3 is CASSQVVGELFF. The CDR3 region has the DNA TGCGCCAGCAGCCAAGTAGTGGGGGAGCTGTTTTTT.